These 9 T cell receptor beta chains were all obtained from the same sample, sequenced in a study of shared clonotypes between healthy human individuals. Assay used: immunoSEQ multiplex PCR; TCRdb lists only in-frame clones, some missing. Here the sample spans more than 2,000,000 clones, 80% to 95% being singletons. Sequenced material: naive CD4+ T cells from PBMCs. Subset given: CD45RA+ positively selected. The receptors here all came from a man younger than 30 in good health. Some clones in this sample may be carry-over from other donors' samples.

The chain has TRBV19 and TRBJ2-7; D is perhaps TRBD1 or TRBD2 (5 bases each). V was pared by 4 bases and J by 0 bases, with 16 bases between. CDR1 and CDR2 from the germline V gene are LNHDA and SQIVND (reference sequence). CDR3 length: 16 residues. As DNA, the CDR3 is TGTGCCAGTAGTACCCCCCGGGACGGCTTCTCCTACGAGCAGTACTTC. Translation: CASSTPRDGFSYEQYF.

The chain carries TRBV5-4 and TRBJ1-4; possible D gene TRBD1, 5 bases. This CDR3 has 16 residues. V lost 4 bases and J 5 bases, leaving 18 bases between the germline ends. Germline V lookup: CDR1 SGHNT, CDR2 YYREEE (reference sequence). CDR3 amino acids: CASSPGGVGRNEKLFF. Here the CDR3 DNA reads TGTGCCAGCAGCCCGGGGGGTGTGGGAAGAAATGAAAAACTGTTTTTT.

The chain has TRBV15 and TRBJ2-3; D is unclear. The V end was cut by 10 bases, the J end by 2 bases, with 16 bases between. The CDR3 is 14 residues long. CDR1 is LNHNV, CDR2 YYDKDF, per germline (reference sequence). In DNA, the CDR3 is TGTGCCATTCGTCTGACCCCGATCACAGATACGCAGTATTTT. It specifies CAIRLTPITDTQYF.

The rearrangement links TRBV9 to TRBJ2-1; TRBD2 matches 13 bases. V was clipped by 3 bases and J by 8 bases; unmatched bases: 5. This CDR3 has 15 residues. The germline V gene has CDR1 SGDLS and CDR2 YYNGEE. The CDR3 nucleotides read TGTGCCAGCAGCGGAAGGACTAGCGGGAGCCATGAGCAGTTCTTC. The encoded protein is CASSGRTSGSHEQFF.

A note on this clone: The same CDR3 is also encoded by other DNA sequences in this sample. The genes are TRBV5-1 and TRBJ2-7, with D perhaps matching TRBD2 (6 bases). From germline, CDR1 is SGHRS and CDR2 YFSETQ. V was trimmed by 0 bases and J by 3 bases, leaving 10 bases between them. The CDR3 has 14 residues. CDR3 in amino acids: CASSLVGRVYEQYF. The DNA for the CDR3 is TGCGCCAGCAGCTTGGTCGGGAGAGTCTACGAGCAGTACTTC.

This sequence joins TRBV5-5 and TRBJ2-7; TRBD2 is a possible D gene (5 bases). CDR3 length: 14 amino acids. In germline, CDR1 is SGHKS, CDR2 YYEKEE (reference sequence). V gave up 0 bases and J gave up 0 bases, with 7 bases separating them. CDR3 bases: TGTGCCAGCAGCTTGGTGGGAGCCTCCTACGAGCAGTACTTC. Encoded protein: CASSLVGASYEQYF.

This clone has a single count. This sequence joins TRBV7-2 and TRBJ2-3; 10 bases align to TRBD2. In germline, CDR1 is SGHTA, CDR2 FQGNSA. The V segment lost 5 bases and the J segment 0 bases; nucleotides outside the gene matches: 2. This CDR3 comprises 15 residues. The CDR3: CASSGSGRSTDTQYF. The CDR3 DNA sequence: TGTGCCAGCAGCGGTAGCGGGAGGAGCACAGATACGCAGTATTTT. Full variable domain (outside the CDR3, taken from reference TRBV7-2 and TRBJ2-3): GAGVSQSPSNKVTEKGKDVELRCDPISGHTALYWYRQSLGQGLEFLIYFQGNSAPDKSGLPSDRFSAERTGGSVSTLTIQRTQQEDSAVYLCASSGSGRSTDTQYFGPGTRLTVL.

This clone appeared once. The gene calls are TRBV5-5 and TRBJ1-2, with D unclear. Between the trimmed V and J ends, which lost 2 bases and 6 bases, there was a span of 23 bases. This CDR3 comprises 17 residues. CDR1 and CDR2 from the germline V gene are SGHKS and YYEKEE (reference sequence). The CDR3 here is CASSLFSPLELQNGYTF. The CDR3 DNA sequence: TGTGCCAGCAGCTTATTTTCCCCGTTGGAGTTGCAGAATGGCTACACCTTC.

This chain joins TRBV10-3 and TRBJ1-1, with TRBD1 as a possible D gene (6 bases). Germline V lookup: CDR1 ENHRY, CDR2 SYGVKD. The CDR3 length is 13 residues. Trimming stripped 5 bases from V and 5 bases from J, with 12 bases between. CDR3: CAISTGWGTEAFF. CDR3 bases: TGTGCCATCAGTACAGGGTGGGGAACTGAAGCTTTCTTT.